The 29 T cell receptor beta chains given below trace back to one sample, sequenced in a study of cytomegalovirus exposure and HLA in healthy donors. With 60 Vbeta and 13 Jbeta primers, the PCR was carried out. Assay used: immunoSEQ multiplex PCR; TCRdb lists only in-frame clones, some missing. There are over 75,000 clones in the sample; more than 60% occur only once, and around 7.3% lies in the top ten. Source material: PBMCs. These receptors originate from a man aged 45-60 years in good health and CMV-seropositive.

CDR3 sequence reads: CAWGGQPRSGANVLTF. CDR3 DNA sequence: TGTGCCTGGGGGGGACAGCCACGCTCTGGGGCCAACGTCCTGACTTTC. The rearrangement uses TRBV30 and TRBJ2-6; 7 bases line up with TRBD1. The CDR3 sequence is 16 residues long. Germline V gives CDR1 GTSNPN, CDR2 SVGIG (reference sequence). The V segment lost 5 bases and the J segment 0 bases; nucleotides outside the gene matches: 7. Drawing the rest from reference TRBV30 and TRBJ2-6, the complete variable domain is SQTIHQWPATLVQPVGSPLSLECTVEGTSNPNLYWYRQAAGRGLQLLFYSVGIGQISSEVPQNLSASRPQDRQFILSSKKLLLSDSGFYLCAWGGQPRSGANVLTFGAGSRLTVL.

The chain combines TRBV4-2 with TRBJ2-5; D possibly corresponds to TRBD2 (7 bases). The germline V gene encodes CDR1 LGHNA and CDR2 YNFKEQ. With 0 bases removed from V and 11 bases from J, the gap between germline ends came to 22 bases. The CDR3 is 16 amino acids. The CDR3 reads CASSQDPGGATNEQYF. The CDR3 bases are TGTGCCAGCAGCCAAGACCCTGGGGGGGCGACTAATGAGCAGTACTTC.

The CDR3 spells CASSGLPSTDTQYF. The CDR3 nucleotides read TGTGCCAGCAGCGGACTTCCTAGCACAGATACGCAGTATTTT. This chain joins TRBV5-6 and TRBJ2-3; D might be TRBD2 (5 bases). The germline gives CDR1 SGHDT, CDR2 YYEEEE. The CDR3 runs to 14 residues. Trimming took off 4 bases at V and 0 bases at J, with 9 bases between the two ends.

The count of this clone is one. The chain carries TRBV5-1 and TRBJ1-2; no definite D call. Per the germline V gene, CDR1 is SGHRS and CDR2 is YFSETQ. The V end was cut by 4 bases, the J end by 6 bases, with 10 bases between. The CDR3 runs 12 residues. In DNA form, the CDR3 reads TGCGCCAGCAGCAGCGGGGAGGATGGCTACACCTTC. It yields the protein CASSSGEDGYTF.

The chain employs TRBV11-2 and TRBJ2-3; 7 bases line up with TRBD1. Looked up from germline, CDR1 is SGHAT and CDR2 is FQNNGV. The CDR3 is 16 residues long. The ends lost 2 bases at V and 5 bases at J; junction bases unmatched: 10. CDR3 sequence reads: CASSLRPTGAGDTQYF. In DNA, the CDR3 is TGTGCCAGCAGCTTAAGGCCCACAGGGGCGGGAGATACGCAGTATTTT.

The CDR3 bases are TGTGCCAGCAGTGCCTATACAGGGTTAGTTCAGCCCCAGCATTTT. Translation gives CASSAYTGLVQPQHF. The rearrangement joins TRBV6-1 to TRBJ1-5; D is perhaps TRBD1 (6 bases). CDR3 length: 15 residues. Trimming stripped 4 bases from V and 6 bases from J, with 16 bases between. Germline V gene data show CDR1 as MNHNS and CDR2 as SASEGT.

The sample holds a few counts of this clone. The J gene is TRBJ1-1, the V gene TRBV20-1; possible D gene TRBD1, 6 bases. The germline gives CDR1 DFQATT, CDR2 SNEGSKA (reference sequence). Trimming pared 8 bases from V and 5 bases from J, leaving 12 bases between. CDR3 length: 11 residues. The CDR3 here is CSPRGDTEAFF. The CDR3 coding sequence is TGCAGTCCCAGGGGTGATACTGAAGCTTTCTTT.

This clone showed up just once. The rearrangement uses TRBV6-5 and TRBJ2-3; 7 bases align to TRBD1. V was pared by 6 bases and J by 5 bases, with 2 bases of the junction left unmatched. The CDR3 is made up of 12 amino acids. Germline CDR1 and CDR2: MNHEY and SVGAGI. The CDR3 sequence: CASRDREDTQYF. The CDR3 region has the DNA TGTGCCAGCAGAGACAGGGAAGATACGCAGTATTTT.

The chain uses TRBV7-3 and TRBJ1-2; D call uncertain. Trimming removed 2 bases at V and 4 bases at J, with 8 bases between. Germline values: CDR1 SGHTA, CDR2 FQGTGA. CDR3 length: 13 amino acids. The CDR3 coding sequence is TGTGCCAGCAGCTTAGACGGAGGCTATGGCTACACCTTC. Protein: CASSLDGGYGYTF.

The chain combines TRBV7-2 with TRBJ2-5; TRBD1 agrees at 7 bases. Looked up from germline, CDR1 is SGHTA and CDR2 is FQGNSA. V shed 5 bases, J shed 7 bases, and the junction held 16 bases outside the gene matches. The CDR3 covers 16 residues. In DNA, the CDR3 is TGTGCCAGCAGCGCAAGGCCGGGACAGATGCAGGGGACCCAGTACTTC. Its protein is CASSARPGQMQGTQYF.

This chain links TRBV7-4 with TRBJ1-1; 9 bases map to TRBD1. CDR1 is SGHVT, CDR2 SQSDAQ, per germline. The CDR3 runs to 14 residues. V lost 2 bases and J lost 10; bases outside the gene matches: 8. The CDR3: CASSLHGQGKGAFF. In nucleotides, the CDR3 is TGTGCCAGCAGCTTACACGGACAGGGGAAAGGAGCTTTCTTT.

The chain employs TRBV4-1 and TRBJ2-5; 8 nucleotides align to TRBD1. This CDR3 has 16 residues. V was clipped by 1 base and J by 4 bases; unmatched bases: 8. Germline-derived CDR1 and CDR2 are MGHRA and YSYEKL. The CDR3 bases are TGCGCCAGCAGCCAAGGCCCAGACAGGGGTAGAGAGACCCAGTACTTC. Translated, it gives CASSQGPDRGRETQYF.

This clone was detected only once. The chain links TRBV6-5 to TRBJ2-2; TRBD2 might be the D (6 bases). Germline lookup yields CDR1 MNHEY and CDR2 SVGAGI. V dropped 2 bases and J dropped 10 bases, with 14 bases sitting between them. The CDR3 has 14 amino acids. CDR3 sequence (DNA): TGTGCCAGCAGTTACGGGGACTGGTTGGAGGAGCTGTTTTTT. The encoded protein is CASSYGDWLEELFF.

V and J are TRBV9 and TRBJ2-1; 9 bases line up with TRBD2. Germline V gene sequence: CDR1 SGDLS, CDR2 YYNGEE. CDR3 length equals 15 residues. V shed 3 bases and J 2 bases; nucleotides not matched to a gene: 3. Written as DNA, the CDR3 is TGTGCCAGCAGCGCCAGCGGGGGGACCTACAATGAGCAGTTCTTC. Amino acid sequence: CASSASGGTYNEQFF.

The genes are TRBV10-3 and TRBJ1-1; TRBD1 aligns across 9 bases. The CDR3 extends over 16 amino acids. The J segment lost 0 bases and the V segment lost 4 bases, leaving 6 bases of the junction unmatched. CDR1 ENHRY and CDR2 SYGVKD come from the germline V gene. CDR3 sequence: CAISGQQGAVNTEAFF. DNA for the CDR3: TGTGCCATCAGTGGCCAACAGGGGGCAGTGAACACTGAAGCTTTCTTT.

This chain connects TRBV6-5 to TRBJ1-1; D unresolved. V lost 5 bases and J lost 6, with 13 bases in between. Looked up from germline, CDR1 is MNHEY and CDR2 is SVGAGI. This CDR3 is built from 13 residues. Written as DNA, the CDR3 is TGTGCCAGCAGTGAAGGAGGGTGGCCTGAAGCTTTCTTT. This translates into CASSEGGWPEAFF.

V usage is TRBV2 and J usage is TRBJ1-4; 8 bases agree with TRBD1. CDR1 is SNHLY and CDR2 is FYNNEI in the germline V gene. CDR3 size: 15 residues. Trimming removed 4 bases from V and 1 base from J; junction bases left unmatched: 2. CDR3 sequence reads: CASSVQGETNEKLFF. In DNA form, the CDR3 reads TGTGCCAGCAGTGTACAGGGGGAAACTAATGAAAAACTGTTTTTT.

CDR3 region: CASSLETTGNTIYF. CDR3 coding DNA: TGTGCCAGCAGCCTTGAAACTACTGGAAACACCATATATTTT. This chain uses TRBV7-3 with TRBJ1-3; no clear D. Per the germline V gene, CDR1 is SGHTA and CDR2 is FQGTGA. Trimming pared 5 bases from V and 2 bases from J, leaving 10 bases between. This CDR3 comprises 14 residues.

The chain carries TRBV14 and TRBJ1-1; 10 nucleotides match TRBD1. The CDR3 runs 20 residues. The germline gives CDR1 SGHDN, CDR2 FVKESK. The ends lost 0 bases at V and 0 bases at J; junction bases unmatched: 13. CDR3 sequence reads: CASSQDSAGTGAPMNTEAFF. The CDR3 DNA follows: TGTGCCAGCAGCCAAGATTCGGCGGGGACAGGGGCTCCCATGAACACTGAAGCTTTCTTT.

The J gene is TRBJ2-7, the V gene TRBV7-2; 11 nucleotides agree with TRBD1. Germline V gene lookup returns CDR1 SGHTA and CDR2 FQGNSA. This CDR3 region has 16 residues. V lost 4 bases and J lost 7; bases outside the gene matches: 12. The chain's CDR3 is CASSSRRGQGEGEQYF. CDR3 bases: TGTGCCAGCAGCTCCCGGAGGGGACAGGGGGAAGGTGAGCAGTACTTC.

This sequence joins TRBV9 and TRBJ1-1, with TRBD1 as a possible D gene (6 bases). Trimming stripped 2 bases from V and 6 bases from J, with 14 bases between. The CDR3 covers 14 residues. CDR1 and CDR2 (germline): SGDLS, YYNGEE. CDR3 protein: CASSVLNRDAEAFF. CDR3 sequence (DNA): TGTGCCAGCAGCGTCCTAAACAGGGATGCTGAAGCTTTCTTT.

This clone was recorded only once. This chain uses TRBV15 with TRBJ2-7, with TRBD1 identical over 9 bases. The CDR3 sequence is 16 residues long. With 4 bases clipped from V and 4 bases from J, the junction kept 11 bases outside the gene matches. Germline V CDR1 and CDR2: LNHNV, YYDKDF (reference sequence). CDR3 protein: CATSTSGTGFWYEQYF. The CDR3 coding sequence is TGTGCCACCAGCACGTCCGGGACAGGGTTTTGGTACGAGCAGTACTTC.

The rearrangement links TRBV6-5 to TRBJ2-7; D is possibly TRBD1 (6 bases). CDR3 length equals 13 residues. With 6 bases removed from V and 2 bases from J, the gap between germline ends came to 11 bases. Germline CDR1 is MNHEY and CDR2 is SVGAGI. The CDR3 region is CASRAGAPYEQYF. The DNA of the CDR3 is TGTGCCAGCAGGGCAGGGGCCCCCTACGAGCAGTACTTC.

The V gene is TRBV7-9, the J gene TRBJ2-2; D is unresolved. This CDR3 region has 16 residues. The germline CDR1 and CDR2 sequences are SEHNR and FQNEAQ (reference sequence). Trimming took off 1 base at V and 0 bases at J, with 9 bases between the two ends. CDR3 in DNA: TGTGCCAGCAGCTTAGTGCGCGGAACGAACACCGGGGAGCTGTTTTTT. Its protein product is CASSLVRGTNTGELFF.

V is TRBV4-2 and J is TRBJ2-1; possibly TRBD2 for D (5 bases). V was trimmed by 3 bases and J by 10 bases, leaving 16 bases between them. The CDR3 totals 14 residues. The germline CDR1 and CDR2 sequences are LGHNA and YNFKEQ. CDR3 loop: CASSHRGGFEEQFF. CDR3 DNA: TGTGCCAGCAGCCACCGAGGCGGGTTTGAGGAGCAGTTCTTC.

This chain uses TRBV4-1 with TRBJ2-1; 10 bases are a match to TRBD1. Trimming at V came to 3 bases and at J to 3 bases, leaving 2 bases not matched to a gene. Germline CDR1 is MGHRA and CDR2 is YSYEKL. This CDR3 comprises 15 residues. In DNA, the CDR3 is TGCGCCAGCAGCCAGGGGACAGGGGACTACAATGAGCAGTTCTTC. Translating it yields CASSQGTGDYNEQFF.

This chain joins TRBV11-2 and TRBJ1-4; D gene unclear. The germline CDR1 and CDR2 sequences are SGHAT and FQNNGV. The CDR3 sequence is 13 residues long. Trimming shortened V by 2 bases and J by 8 bases, and 9 bases separated the two germline ends. The chain's CDR3 is CASSLRREEKLFF. CDR3 DNA sequence: TGTGCCAGCAGCTTAAGGAGGGAAGAAAAACTGTTTTTT.

This clone came up a few times. This rearrangement joins TRBV30 to TRBJ2-3; D may be TRBD2 (5 bases). The V gene lost 0 bases and the J gene lost 4 bases, with 8 bases spanning the gap. CDR3 length: 13 amino acids. Germline V CDR1 and CDR2: GTSNPN, SVGIG (reference sequence). The CDR3 loop is CAWSVSGPDTQYF. CDR3 bases: TGTGCCTGGAGTGTAAGCGGACCAGATACGCAGTATTTT.

The CDR3 protein is CASSVTEETQYF. The DNA for the CDR3 is TGCGCCAGCAGCGTAACAGAAGAGACCCAGTACTTC. The chain is built from TRBV5-1 and TRBJ2-5; D gene unclear. Germline V lookup: CDR1 SGHRS, CDR2 YFSETQ. With 4 bases removed from V and 3 bases from J, the gap between germline ends came to 7 bases. CDR3 length: 12 amino acids.